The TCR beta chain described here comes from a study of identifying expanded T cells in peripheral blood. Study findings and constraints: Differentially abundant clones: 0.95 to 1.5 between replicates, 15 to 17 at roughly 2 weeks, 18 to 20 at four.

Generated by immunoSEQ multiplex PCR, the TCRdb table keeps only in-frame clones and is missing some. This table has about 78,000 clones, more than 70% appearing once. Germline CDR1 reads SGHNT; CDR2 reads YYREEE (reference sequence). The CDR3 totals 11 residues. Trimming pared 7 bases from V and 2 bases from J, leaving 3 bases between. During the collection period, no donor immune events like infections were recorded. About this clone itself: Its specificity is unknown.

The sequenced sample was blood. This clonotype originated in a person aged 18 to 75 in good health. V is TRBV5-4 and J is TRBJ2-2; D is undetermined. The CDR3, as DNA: TGTGCCAGCTCTAACACCGGGGAGCTGTTTTTT. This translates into CASSNTGELFF.